This T cell receptor beta chain stems from a study of CD8+ T cells in alopecia areata. RNA extraction was followed by reverse transcription into cDNA, which acted as the sequencing template. Clones were sequenced by immunoSEQ multiplex PCR, and TCRdb holds only the in-frame ones, with some missing. This table holds about 140,000 clones, roughly 58% found once. Germline values: CDR1 MNHEY, CDR2 SVGAGI. V lost 5 bases and J lost 2; bases outside the gene matches: 5. The CDR3 extends over 14 amino acids. This TCR was recovered from a human donor in good health. Sample: CD8+ T cells sorted from blood. This chain joins TRBV6-5 and TRBJ2-7; 8 bases map to TRBD1. The CDR3 DNA reads TGTGCCAGCAGTGAAGGGACAGGAGCCTACGAGCAGTACTTC. Translation: CASSEGTGAYEQYF.